These 24 T cell receptor beta chains share one sample of origin, sequenced in a study of T cell repertoires in cytomegalovirus infection. TCRdb re-analysed the reads in MiXCR, keeping a single row per CDR3 protein. The sample consists of 290,000 or so distinct CDR3 sequences, around 10% of them appearing once. The sample taken for sequencing was PBMCs. The receptors derive from a human donor in good health (CMV status not recorded). Some clones in this sample may be carry-over from other donors' samples.

In this sample, this clonotype turned up many times. The gene calls are TRBV5-5 and TRBJ2-4; 7 bases agree with TRBD1. This CDR3 region has 14 residues. Germline CDR1 SGHKS, CDR2 YYEKEE (reference sequence). J gave up 5 bases and V 3 bases, and 5 bases lay outside the gene matches. This CDR3 reads CASSSNTGENIQYF. The CDR3 DNA is TGTGCCAGCAGCTCTAATACAGGGGAAAACATTCAGTACTTC.

J is TRBJ1-1 and V is TRBV29-1, with 8 nucleotides matching TRBD1. This CDR3 has 15 residues. V lost 4 bases to trimming and J lost 7 bases; unmatched junction nucleotides: 14. Germline CDR1 is SQVTM and CDR2 is ANQGSEA. This CDR3 is CSVGDRDRQEYEAFF. The CDR3 bases are TGCAGCGTTGGGGACCGGGACAGGCAAGAATATGAAGCTTTCTTT.

The CDR3: CSVGSRVGAYGYTF. In DNA form, the CDR3 reads TGCAGCGTTGGTTCCCGAGTGGGAGCCTATGGCTACACCTTC. The J gene is TRBJ1-2, the V gene TRBV29-1; D remains unclear. The CDR3 totals 14 residues. Deletions cut 4 bases from V and 4 bases from J, with 16 bases between. Germline V gene lookup returns CDR1 SQVTM and CDR2 ANQGSEA.

This clonotype has at least ten counts. The chain carries TRBV6-1 and TRBJ2-7; 7 bases fit TRBD2. This CDR3 has 15 amino acids. V dropped 0 bases and J dropped 4; count of bases not matched to a gene: 6. Germline V gene lookup returns CDR1 MNHNS and CDR2 SASEGT. CDR3: CASSEALRGGYEQYF. CDR3 DNA sequence: TGTGCCAGCAGTGAAGCGCTTCGCGGGGGATACGAGCAGTACTTC.

The chain carries TRBV5-5 and TRBJ2-7, with 9 bases matching TRBD1. The V and J ends lost 4 bases and 4 bases, in that order; junction bases with no gene match: 18. The germline V gene encodes CDR1 SGHKS and CDR2 YYEKEE (reference sequence). The CDR3 runs 18 residues. The CDR3 bases are TGTGCCAGCAGCCTCCGGACAGGGGAAATAAACCGGGGGTACGAGCAGTACTTC. Translation: CASSLRTGEINRGYEQYF.

This clonotype was observed a few times. A much larger clonotype is one base distant, so this may be a read error. This sequence joins TRBV6-5 and TRBJ2-5; D is tentatively TRBD1 or TRBD2 (5 bases each). V was clipped by 2 bases and J by 7 bases, with 5 bases between them. Germline V CDR1 and CDR2: MNHEY, SVGAGI. The CDR3 is made up of 11 amino acids. This chain's CDR3 is CASSYGGTQYF. CDR3 coding DNA: TGTGCCAGCAGTTACGGGGGGACCCAGTACTTC.

This clonotype occurred many times. The chain is built from TRBV23-1 and TRBJ2-1, with TRBD2 matching 10 bases. TRBV23-1 has ORF status, its function being uncertain. The CDR3 consists of 15 residues. V dropped 6 bases and J dropped 1; count of bases not matched to a gene: 3. The CDR3, as DNA: TGCGCCAGCAGGGGGACTAGCGAGTCCTACAATGAGCAGTTCTTC. This encodes CASRGTSESYNEQFF.

This clonotype was found many times. This chain links TRBV7-9 with TRBJ2-4; TRBD1 aligns across 7 bases. V lost 5 bases, J lost 0 bases, and 7 bases stayed unmatched. The CDR3 is made up of 16 amino acids. Germline V gene lookup returns CDR1 SEHNR and CDR2 FQNEAQ (reference sequence). CDR3 sequence reads: CASSPTGVGAKNIQYF. DNA for the CDR3: TGTGCCAGCAGCCCAACAGGGGTGGGAGCCAAAAACATTCAGTACTTC.

This clonotype appeared many times. CDR3 coding DNA: TGTGCCAGCAGTTACTCGTCGCGGGGCTCCTACAATGAGCAGTTCTTC. It codes for CASSYSSRGSYNEQFF. The chain joins TRBV6-2 or TRBV6-3 to TRBJ2-1; a possible D gene is TRBD2 (6 bases). Trimming shortened V by 0 bases and J by 0 bases, and 9 bases separated the two germline ends. CDR3 length equals 16 residues. Germline CDR1 and CDR2: MNHEY and SVGEGT.

This clonotype was seen many times. The chain is built from TRBV27 and TRBJ1-2, with D tentatively TRBD1 (5 bases). Germline V gene lookup returns CDR1 MNHEY and CDR2 SMNVEV (reference sequence). The CDR3 is 17 amino acids. Deletions cut 3 bases from V and 2 bases from J, with 19 bases between. The CDR3 nucleotides are TGTGCCAGCAGTTTCCAGGGTCTCACCGCCCGAAACTATGGCTACACCTTC. Residues: CASSFQGLTARNYGYTF.

The V gene is TRBV9, the J gene TRBJ2-5; 10 bases are a match to TRBD1. V lost 0 bases and J lost 5; bases outside the gene matches: 4. The CDR3 loop spans 15 amino acids. Germline V lookup: CDR1 SGDLS, CDR2 YYNGEE. DNA for the CDR3: TGTGCCAGCAGCGTAGCGACAGGGGGCAGGGAGACCCAGTACTTC. Translation gives CASSVATGGRETQYF.

The sample holds many counts of this clonotype. The chain couples TRBV2 to TRBJ2-1, with 7 bases fitting TRBD2. This CDR3 has 15 residues. V dropped 10 bases and J dropped 0; count of bases not matched to a gene: 9. Germline V lookup: CDR1 SNHLY, CDR2 FYNNEI. CDR3 sequence (DNA): TGTGCCACCCCTAGACGGACTAGCTCCTACAATGAGCAGTTCTTC. It is translated as CATPRRTSSYNEQFF.

Many counts were recorded for this clonotype. The DNA for the CDR3 is TGTGCCAGCAGACTGGGGACAGGGGGCTTGGAGCCCCAGCATTTT. This codes for CASRLGTGGLEPQHF. V is TRBV2 and J is TRBJ1-5; TRBD1 matches at 12 bases. The germline V gene has CDR1 SNHLY and CDR2 FYNNEI. V dropped 6 bases and J dropped 8; count of bases not matched to a gene: 8. The CDR3 is made up of 15 amino acids.

The CDR3 DNA sequence: TGCAGTGCTAGAGATCCCCTAGGACAGGGGACTTTCTATGGCTACACCTTC. Protein sequence: CSARDPLGQGTFYGYTF. This chain connects TRBV20-1 to TRBJ1-2; TRBD1 agrees at 9 bases. Germline loops: CDR1 DFQATT, CDR2 SNEGSKA (reference sequence). The CDR3 covers 17 residues. The trim removed 0 bases at V and 4 bases at J, leaving 12 bases unmatched.

This clonotype was seen only a few times. The V gene is TRBV29-1, the J gene TRBJ2-3, with 9 bases matching TRBD1. Germline V lookup: CDR1 SQVTM, CDR2 ANQGSEA. V shed 7 bases, J shed 4 bases, and the junction held 12 bases outside the gene matches. The CDR3 sequence is 15 residues long. The CDR3: CSAVARGTGPDTQYF. DNA of the CDR3: TGCAGCGCCGTCGCTCGGGGGACAGGGCCAGATACGCAGTATTTT.

This clonotype was recorded at least ten times. The genes are TRBV7-9 and TRBJ2-5; D possibly corresponds to TRBD1 (5 bases). The CDR3 sequence is 15 residues long. V gave up 4 bases and J gave up 1 base, with 13 bases separating them. Germline V gives CDR1 SEHNR, CDR2 FQNEAQ (reference sequence). The CDR3 sequence: CASSSFQGIQETQYF. The CDR3 nucleotides are TGTGCCAGCAGCTCGTTTCAGGGAATCCAAGAGACCCAGTACTTC.

The chain has TRBV20-1 and TRBJ2-7, with D uncertain. The V end was cut by 0 bases, the J end by 4 bases, with 13 bases between. The CDR3 totals 14 residues. CDR1 is DFQATT, CDR2 SNEGSKA, per germline (reference sequence). The CDR3 sequence is CSARDWPGLYEQYF. The CDR3, as DNA: TGCAGTGCTAGAGATTGGCCAGGCCTATACGAGCAGTACTTC.

This clonotype was seen repeatedly, ten times or more. J is TRBJ2-1 and V is TRBV9, with TRBD1 matching over 9 bases. The CDR3 sequence is 18 residues long. Looked up from germline, CDR1 is SGDLS and CDR2 is YYNGEE. The V segment lost 4 bases and the J segment 2 bases; nucleotides outside the gene matches: 13. The CDR3, as DNA: TGTGCCAGCAGCCCCGAGGGGACAGGGAGGGCGCCCTACAATGAGCAGTTCTTC. It yields the protein CASSPEGTGRAPYNEQFF.

This clonotype was detected many times. The chain links TRBV7-9 to TRBJ1-2, with D perhaps matching TRBD1 (5 bases). V was pared by 2 bases and J by 9 bases, with 13 bases between. Germline loops: CDR1 SEHNR, CDR2 FQNEAQ (reference sequence). This CDR3 spans 13 amino acids. CDR3 DNA sequence: TGTGCCAGCAGCTTAACCACCATGGACAGCTACACCTTC. The encoded protein is CASSLTTMDSYTF.

This clonotype has ten or more counts. The V call is TRBV5-1, the J call TRBJ2-6; 9 bases agree with TRBD1. This CDR3 is built from 20 residues. J lost 0 bases, V lost 2 bases, and 12 bases had no gene match. The germline gives CDR1 SGHRS, CDR2 YFSETQ. CDR3 coding DNA: TGCGCCAGCAGCTTTGGACAGGGGACCATAACCTTCTCTGGGGCCAACGTCCTGACTTTC. Protein sequence: CASSFGQGTITFSGANVLTF.

This clonotype was detected many times. The V call is TRBV7-9, the J call TRBJ1-2, with a possible D match to TRBD1 (5 bases). CDR3 length equals 14 residues. Germline V gene lookup returns CDR1 SEHNR and CDR2 FQNEAQ (reference sequence). The germline V and J ends were trimmed by 5 bases and 10 bases, with 20 bases remaining between them. The CDR3 region has the DNA TGTGCCAGCAGCCCACAGGCAGGGAAAGGTGTCTACACCTTC. It is translated as CASSPQAGKGVYTF.

This clonotype has at least ten counts. The rearrangement uses TRBV7-6 and TRBJ1-1, with D unclear. The CDR3 runs 12 residues. The germline gives CDR1 SGHVS, CDR2 FNYEAQ. V was pared by 0 bases and J by 7 bases, with 6 bases between. The CDR3 is CASSLAGFEAFF. CDR3 coding DNA: TGTGCCAGCAGCTTAGCGGGGTTTGAAGCTTTCTTT.

The V gene is TRBV6-5, the J gene TRBJ1-1, with a weak D call TRBD1 (6 bases). Trimming stripped 0 bases from V and 0 bases from J, with 8 bases between. The CDR3 extends over 15 amino acids. Germline loops: CDR1 MNHEY, CDR2 SVGAGI. The CDR3 DNA reads as TGTGCCAGCAGTTACTCCGGACAGTTGAACACTGAAGCTTTCTTT. It yields the protein CASSYSGQLNTEAFF.

The V and J genes are TRBV18 and TRBJ1-1; D uncertain. Germline-derived CDR1 and CDR2 are KGHSH and LQKENI. V was pared by 5 bases and J by 0 bases, with 16 bases between. CDR3 length: 16 amino acids. Here the CDR3 DNA reads TGTGCCAGCTCATTTTTTACCCCCAGTATGAACACTGAAGCTTTCTTT. This gives the protein CASSFFTPSMNTEAFF.